This passage covers 10 T cell receptor beta chains from one sample sequenced in a study of beta chain features in type 1 diabetes. The entirety of the isolated RNA underwent reverse transcription, so expressed TCRB transcripts were sequenced. Here immunoSEQ multiplex PCR was the method, and the copy in TCRdb shows in-frame clones only, minus some. The sample shows 860,000 or so clones, about a sixth of them seen only once. Source material: naive CD4+ T cells from blood. Receptors were obtained from a woman aged 18-29 years in good health.

The chain links TRBV15 to TRBJ2-1; D is possibly TRBD2 (6 bases). This CDR3 comprises 16 residues. The germline CDR1 and CDR2 sequences are LNHNV and YYDKDF (reference sequence). V gave up 0 bases and J gave up 8 bases, with 17 bases separating them. The CDR3 nucleotides are TGTGCCACCAGCAGAGATCACGGGAGAGGCGCGGATGAGCAGTTCTTC. Protein product: CATSRDHGRGADEQFF. Looking up the rest from reference TRBV15 and TRBJ2-1 gives the full variable domain: DAMVIQNPRYQVTQFGKPVTLSCSQTLNHNVMYWYQQKSSQAPKLLFHYYDKDFNNEADTPDNFQSRRPNTSFCFLDIRSPGLGDTAMYLCATSRDHGRGADEQFFGPGTRLTVL.

This clone was detected only a few times. The chain employs TRBV5-4 and TRBJ2-7; possibly TRBD2 for D (5 bases). From germline, CDR1 is SGHNT and CDR2 YYREEE (reference sequence). V was trimmed by 4 bases and J by 5 bases, leaving 10 bases between them. The CDR3 covers 12 residues. CDR3 in DNA: TGTGCCAGCAGCCGATGGGAGAACGAGCAGTACTTC. Its protein is CASSRWENEQYF.

The rearrangement links TRBV21-1 to TRBJ2-5; TRBD1 is the table's D call and was not checked against the DNA. TRBV21-1 has pseudogene status. The length of the CDR3 is 17 residues. CDR3 nucleotides: TGTGCCAGCAGCGCAAACCGGGACAGGGCGGGCCAAGAGACCCAGTACTTC. As protein: CASSANRDRAGQETQYF.

This clone was found a few times. The gene calls are TRBV19 and TRBJ2-1, with D possibly matching TRBD2 (5 bases). Germline V lookup: CDR1 LNHDA, CDR2 SQIVND (reference sequence). The V and J ends lost 9 bases and 10 bases respectively, with 19 bases between them. The CDR3 is 13 residues long. CDR3 residues: CASHPGGRAEQFF. The CDR3, as DNA: TGTGCCAGCCACCCCGGAGGCCGGGCAGAGCAGTTCTTC.

This clone was detected a few times. The genes are TRBV5-4 and TRBJ2-3; D uncertain. The germline V gene has CDR1 SGHNT and CDR2 YYREEE (reference sequence). V was shortened by 0 bases and J by 1 base, with 6 bases between the two germline ends. The CDR3 runs 14 residues. The CDR3 here is CASSLGTRTDTQYF. The DNA for the CDR3 is TGTGCCAGCAGCTTGGGGACCCGCACAGATACGCAGTATTTT.

This clone has just a few counts. The genes are TRBV28 and TRBJ1-4, with D possibly TRBD1 on 6 matching bases. V gave up 8 bases and J gave up 7 bases, with 17 bases separating them. Per the germline V gene, CDR1 is MDHEN and CDR2 is SYDVKM. The CDR3 totals 14 residues. The CDR3 loop reads CASSRGGSPEKLFF. Here the CDR3 DNA reads TGTGCCAGCTCCAGGGGCGGTTCCCCTGAAAAACTGTTTTTT.

Concerning this clone itself: At the DNA level, this CDR3 is encoded by other sequences in the same sample as well. The chain joins TRBV28 to TRBJ2-5; tentative D call: TRBD1 (6 bases). Trimming took 6 bases from V and 4 from J, leaving 9 bases between them. This CDR3 is built from 12 residues. Germline CDR1 is MDHEN and CDR2 is SYDVKM. Written as DNA, the CDR3 is TGTGCCAGCAGCCCCAGGGGAGAGACCCAGTACTTC. It yields the protein CASSPRGETQYF.

The J gene is TRBJ2-3, the V gene TRBV28; 7 bases line up with TRBD1. This CDR3 spans 15 amino acids. CDR1 and CDR2 from the germline V gene are MDHEN and SYDVKM. With V trimmed by 3 bases and J by 3 bases, 6 bases remained unmatched. The CDR3 protein is CASSFQSQGTDTQYF. CDR3 nucleotides: TGTGCCAGCAGTTTCCAGTCACAGGGGACAGATACGCAGTATTTT.

This clone has a handful of counts. Since a much larger clone is just one base distant, this may be a read error. J is TRBJ2-3 and V is TRBV11-3, with D uncertain. The ends were cut back, 6 bases at V and 2 bases at J, with 3 bases in the middle. The CDR3 length is 11 residues. Germline V gene data show CDR1 as SGHNT and CDR2 as YENEEA. CDR3 DNA sequence: TGTGCCAGCAGGAACACAGATACGCAGTATTTT. Its translation is CASRNTDTQYF.

As regards this clone: This sample includes further DNA sequences coding for the same CDR3. V usage is TRBV27 and J usage is TRBJ1-2, with D possibly matching TRBD1 (6 bases). The V and J ends lost 5 bases and 2 bases respectively, with 9 bases between them. The germline CDR1 and CDR2 sequences are MNHEY and SMNVEV (reference sequence). This CDR3 comprises 13 residues. CDR3 in amino acids: CASSPTGNYGYTF. The DNA for the CDR3 is TGTGCCAGCAGTCCAACAGGGAACTATGGCTACACCTTC.